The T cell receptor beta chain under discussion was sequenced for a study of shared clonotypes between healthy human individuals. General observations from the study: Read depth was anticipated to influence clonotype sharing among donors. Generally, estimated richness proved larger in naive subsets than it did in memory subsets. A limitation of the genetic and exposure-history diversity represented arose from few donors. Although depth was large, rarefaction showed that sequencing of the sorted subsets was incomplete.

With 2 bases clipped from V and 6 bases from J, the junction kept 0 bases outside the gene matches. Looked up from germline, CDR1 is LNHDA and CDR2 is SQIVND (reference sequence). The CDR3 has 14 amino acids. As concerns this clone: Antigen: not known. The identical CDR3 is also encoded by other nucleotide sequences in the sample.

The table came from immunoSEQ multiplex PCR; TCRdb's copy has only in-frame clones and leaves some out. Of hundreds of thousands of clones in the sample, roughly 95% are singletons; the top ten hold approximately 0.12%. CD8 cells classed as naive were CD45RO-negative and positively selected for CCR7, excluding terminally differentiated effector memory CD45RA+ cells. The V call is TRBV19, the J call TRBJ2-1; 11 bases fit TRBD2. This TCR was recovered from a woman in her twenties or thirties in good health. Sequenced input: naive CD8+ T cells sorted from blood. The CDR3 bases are TGTGCCAGTAGTATACTAGCGGGGGGCAATGAGCAGTTCTTC. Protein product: CASSILAGGNEQFF.